The 32 T cell receptor beta chains listed next were all sequenced from one sample in a study of PD-L1 blockade in urothelial cancer listed by TCRdb under 2017. Preparation of the library involved the immunoSEQ multiplex PCR assay. Sourced from immuneACCESS, this table was stored by TCRdb with only in-frame sequences that have V and J called. A share of the clones is absent; for the studies checked, an unresolved V gene accounts for under half, and the remainder has no known explanation. Recorded for this sample are around 100,000 clones; roughly nine tenths of them occurred a single time. Approximately 0.88% of the sample is taken by the ten largest. The starting material was PBMCs, obtained around atezolizumab (anti-PD-L1) treatment. The receptors stem from a woman of 80 years or more with urothelial cancer.

The chain has TRBV6-1 and TRBJ1-1, with TRBD1 as a possible D gene (6 bases). CDR3 length: 15 residues. V shed 2 bases and J shed 4 bases, with 14 bases lying between them. CDR1 is MNHNS, CDR2 SASEGT, per germline. The CDR3 DNA reads as TGTGCCAGCAGTGAATGGGGGCAGGGCGTCACTGAAGCTTTCTTT. Protein product: CASSEWGQGVTEAFF.

This rearrangement joins TRBV11-2 to TRBJ2-2; TRBD2 matches at 7 bases. Germline V gene lookup returns CDR1 SGHAT and CDR2 FQNNGV. The V gene end was trimmed by 3 bases and the J gene end by 5 bases; junction bases not matched to a gene: 3. The CDR3 has 14 amino acids. The CDR3 protein is CASSFGGGTGELFF. CDR3 in DNA: TGTGCCAGCAGCTTTGGGGGGGGGACCGGGGAGCTGTTTTTT.

This rearrangement joins TRBV5-4 to TRBJ2-1, with TRBD2 matching over 7 bases. This CDR3 comprises 16 residues. Germline-derived CDR1 and CDR2 are SGHNT and YYREEE (reference sequence). V dropped 2 bases and J dropped 8; count of bases not matched to a gene: 13. The CDR3, as DNA: TGTGCCAGCAGCTTAAAAAAAGCGGGGAGAGGGGATGAGCAGTTCTTC. Translating gives CASSLKKAGRGDEQFF.

The chain employs TRBV6-1 and TRBJ2-1; 7 positions agree with TRBD2. Germline CDR1 and CDR2: MNHNS and SASEGT. The CDR3 spans 16 residues. V dropped 2 bases and J dropped 4; count of bases not matched to a gene: 8. For the CDR3, the DNA is TGTGCCAGCAGTGAAAGGCCTAGCGGCTGGTACAATGAGCAGTTCTTC. The encoded protein is CASSERPSGWYNEQFF.

This chain connects TRBV5-4 to TRBJ2-5; 9 bases are shared with TRBD1. The germline gives CDR1 SGHNT, CDR2 YYREEE (reference sequence). The junction had 12 bases not matched to a gene; V was cut back by 4 bases and J by 5 bases. The CDR3 has 16 residues. CDR3 DNA: TGTGCCAGCAGCCGAGCAGCACAGGGGGCGAGGGAGACCCAGTACTTC. This gives the protein CASSRAAQGARETQYF.

This chain joins TRBV27 and TRBJ1-4, with TRBD1 matching over 9 bases. The J segment lost 0 bases and the V segment lost 5 bases, leaving 7 bases of the junction unmatched. The CDR3 covers 17 residues. Germline V gene data show CDR1 as MNHEY and CDR2 as SMNVEV (reference sequence). The CDR3 spells CASSPGDRVATNEKLFF. The CDR3 DNA follows: TGTGCCAGCAGTCCCGGGGACAGGGTCGCAACTAATGAAAAACTGTTTTTT.

In its sample, this clone was seen once. This rearrangement joins TRBV10-1 to TRBJ2-1; D perhaps matches TRBD2 (6 bases). In germline, CDR1 is WNHNN, CDR2 SYGVQD (reference sequence). The CDR3 length is 15 residues. V was trimmed by 2 bases and J by 4 bases, leaving 12 bases between them. CDR3 residues: CASSEIAVPYNEQFF. CDR3 nucleotides: TGCGCCAGCAGTGAGATAGCGGTCCCTTACAATGAGCAGTTCTTC.

The count of this clone is one. The chain employs TRBV11-3 and TRBJ1-2; 8 positions agree with TRBD1. The germline V gene has CDR1 SGHNT and CDR2 YENEEA. The ends lost 5 bases at V and 4 bases at J; junction bases unmatched: 3. CDR3 length equals 13 residues. The CDR3 reads CASSGTGGYGYTF. The CDR3 DNA sequence: TGTGCCAGCAGCGGAACAGGGGGCTATGGCTACACCTTC.

The chain carries TRBV10-3 and TRBJ2-5; no firm D call. Germline loops: CDR1 ENHRY, CDR2 SYGVKD. The V end lost 0 bases, the J end lost 5 bases, and 4 bases lay between the germline ends. CDR3 length: 12 amino acids. CDR3 sequence reads: CAISESGETQYF. CDR3 in DNA: TGTGCCATCAGTGAGTCCGGTGAGACCCAGTACTTC.

The CDR3: CASSPSRSNEQYF. CDR3 nucleotides: TGTGCCAGCTCACCATCCAGGTCTAACGAGCAGTACTTC. The chain recombines TRBV18 with TRBJ2-7; D is unclear. Germline CDR1 reads KGHSH; CDR2 reads LQKENI. CDR3 length equals 13 residues. V gave up 2 bases and J gave up 5 bases, with 10 bases separating them.

The J gene is TRBJ1-1, the V gene TRBV28; a weak D match, TRBD1 (5 bases). Looked up from germline, CDR1 is MDHEN and CDR2 is SYDVKM. Deletions cut 4 bases from V and 4 bases from J, with 10 bases between. The CDR3 consists of 13 residues. The CDR3 protein is CASSSNRGTEAFF. Here the CDR3 DNA reads TGTGCCAGCAGTTCCAATAGGGGCACTGAAGCTTTCTTT. Complete variable domain (other parts from reference TRBV28 and TRBJ1-1): DVKVTQSSRYLVKRTGEKVFLECVQDMDHENMFWYRQDPGLGLRLIYFSYDVKMKEKGDIPEGYSVSREKKERFSLILESASTNQTSMYLCASSSNRGTEAFFGQGTRLTVV.

In this sample, this clone turned up once. In DNA, the CDR3 is TGTGCCAGCAGTTTCACAGGGGGGGATGAAAAACTGTTTTTT. This gives the protein CASSFTGGDEKLFF. The genes are TRBV27 and TRBJ1-4; 8 bases match TRBD1. CDR3 length: 14 residues. The trim removed 3 bases at V and 6 bases at J, leaving 3 bases unmatched. Germline V gene data show CDR1 as MNHEY and CDR2 as SMNVEV (reference sequence).

CDR3 sequence: CASSLEGSGRRETQYF. The CDR3 bases are TGCGCCAGCAGCTTGGAAGGGAGCGGGAGGAGGGAGACCCAGTACTTC. The chain has TRBV5-1 and TRBJ2-5; 9 nucleotides agree with TRBD2. Unmatched junction bases numbered 8, after V lost 0 bases and J lost 5 bases. Per germline, CDR1 SGHRS and CDR2 YFSETQ. This CDR3 is built from 16 residues.

The table lists this clone with a few counts. The gene calls are TRBV28 and TRBJ2-7; a possible D gene is TRBD2 (6 bases). With 6 bases removed from V and 6 bases from J, the gap between germline ends came to 18 bases. The germline V gene encodes CDR1 MDHEN and CDR2 SYDVKM. This CDR3 comprises 14 residues. In DNA, the CDR3 is TGTGCCAGCAGCTCGGGCGGGACCATCCGCGAGCAGTACTTC. Translation gives CASSSGGTIREQYF.

V gene TRBV7-6 combines with J gene TRBJ2-7, with D possibly being TRBD1 (5 bases). Germline loops: CDR1 SGHVS, CDR2 FNYEAQ. The CDR3 contains 15 residues. Trimming stripped 3 bases from V and 0 bases from J, with 12 bases between. The CDR3 nucleotides are TGTGCCAGCAGCTTGTGGCAGGGAACCTCCTACGAGCAGTACTTC. This translates into CASSLWQGTSYEQYF.

The rearrangement links TRBV18 to TRBJ2-3; D not resolved. Germline loops: CDR1 KGHSH, CDR2 LQKENI. V was clipped by 8 bases and J by 4 bases, with 22 bases between them. The CDR3 has 16 residues. In DNA, the CDR3 is TGTGCCAGCACCCCACTCGGCCCATCTAGTTCAGATACGCAGTATTTT. This encodes CASTPLGPSSSDTQYF. Full variable domain (outside the CDR3, taken from reference TRBV18 and TRBJ2-3): NAGVMQNPRHLVRRRGQEARLRCSPMKGHSHVYWYRQLPEEGLKFMVYLQKENIIDESGMPKERFSAEFPKEGPSILRIQQVVRGDSAAYFCASTPLGPSSSDTQYFGPGTRLTVL.

This clone came up many times. The chain recombines TRBV25-1 with TRBJ2-5, with TRBD2 as a possible D gene (6 bases). The V and J ends lost 4 bases and 2 bases respectively, with 11 bases between them. Germline V gene lookup returns CDR1 MGHDK and CDR2 SYGVNS. The CDR3 extends over 14 amino acids. The CDR3 sequence is CASSAWDSQETQYF. The CDR3 region has the DNA TGTGCCAGCAGTGCGTGGGACTCTCAAGAGACCCAGTACTTC.

This clone was recorded once. The V and J genes are TRBV9 and TRBJ2-2, with 7 bases aligning to TRBD2. Germline CDR1 is SGDLS and CDR2 is YYNGEE. The CDR3 extends over 14 amino acids. The trim removed 0 bases at V and 5 bases at J, leaving 1 base unmatched. CDR3 sequence (DNA): TGTGCCAGCAGCGTAGGGCGGGAGACCGGGGAGCTGTTTTTT. Translation: CASSVGRETGELFF.

The count of this clone is one. The V and J genes are TRBV19 and TRBJ2-6; TRBD1 aligns across 9 bases. V lost 4 bases to trimming and J lost 0 bases; unmatched junction nucleotides: 4. The CDR3 runs to 17 residues. Germline assignment: CDR1 LNHDA and CDR2 SQIVND (reference sequence). This CDR3 is CASSTGTGNSGANVLTF. The CDR3 DNA reads TGTGCCAGTAGTACCGGGACAGGGAACTCTGGGGCCAACGTCCTGACTTTC.

The chain recombines TRBV2 with TRBJ2-1; 10 bases are a match to TRBD2. Germline V gives CDR1 SNHLY, CDR2 FYNNEI. CDR3 length: 15 amino acids. V was pared by 3 bases and J by 4 bases, with 3 bases of the junction left unmatched. The CDR3 region has the DNA TGTGCCAGCAGTGAGGATAGCGGGAGGTACAATGAGCAGTTCTTC. This translates into CASSEDSGRYNEQFF.

V gene TRBV25-1 combines with J gene TRBJ1-2; perhaps TRBD1 as D (6 bases). The CDR3 spans 14 residues. CDR1 and CDR2 (germline): MGHDK, SYGVNS. The V and J ends lost 0 bases and 5 bases respectively, with 10 bases between them. This chain's CDR3 is CASSEYRDNYGYTF. As DNA, the CDR3 is TGTGCCAGCAGTGAATATCGGGACAATTATGGCTACACCTTC.

V and J are TRBV7-3 and TRBJ2-7; 11 nucleotides align to TRBD2. The CDR3 is 16 residues long. Trimming removed 5 bases from V and 2 bases from J; junction bases left unmatched: 8. CDR1 SGHTA and CDR2 FQGTGA come from the germline V gene. CDR3 residues: CASSPGGTSGAYEQYF. The CDR3 coding sequence is TGTGCCAGCAGCCCGGGGGGGACTAGCGGCGCCTACGAGCAGTACTTC.

V gene TRBV25-1 combines with J gene TRBJ1-4; 8 bases are a match to TRBD1. Germline V lookup: CDR1 MGHDK, CDR2 SYGVNS. CDR3 length: 15 amino acids. Trimming cost V 5 bases and J 6 bases; bases outside gene matches: 8. CDR3 sequence: CASSLQGARDEKLFF. In DNA, the CDR3 is TGTGCCAGCAGTCTTCAGGGGGCGCGAGATGAAAAACTGTTTTTT. Combining the CDR3 with reference TRBV25-1 and TRBJ1-4 gives the whole variable domain EADIYQTPRYLVIGTGKKITLECSQTMGHDKMYWYQQDPGMELHLIHYSYGVNSTEKGDLSSESTVSRIRTEHFPLTLESARPSHTSQYLCASSLQGARDEKLFFGSGTQLSVL.

This chain joins TRBV27 and TRBJ1-4; the match to TRBD1 covers 7 bases. This CDR3 has 19 amino acids. With V trimmed by 5 bases and J by 0 bases, 15 bases remained unmatched. The germline V gene encodes CDR1 MNHEY and CDR2 SMNVEV (reference sequence). Here the CDR3 reads CASSLWGQSTPATNEKLFF. The DNA of the CDR3 is TGTGCCAGCAGTCTTTGGGGACAGTCCACCCCAGCAACTAATGAAAAACTGTTTTTT.

The chain links TRBV14 to TRBJ2-6, with D possibly matching TRBD2 (6 bases). Germline V gene data show CDR1 as SGHDN and CDR2 as FVKESK. The CDR3 length is 19 residues. V gave up 4 bases and J gave up 0 bases, with 19 bases separating them. The CDR3 coding sequence is TGTGCCAGCAGCCTCTGGAGGGGTAGCAGAAACTCTGGGGCCAACGTCCTGACTTTC. Translated: CASSLWRGSRNSGANVLTF.

V is TRBV9 and J is TRBJ2-5, with TRBD2 matching 8 bases. The CDR3 length is 15 residues. Per germline, CDR1 SGDLS and CDR2 YYNGEE. The ends lost 1 base at V and 5 bases at J; junction bases unmatched: 7. The CDR3 DNA is TGTGCCAGCAGCGTAACGGGAGGGGGAGGGGAGACCCAGTACTTC. This translates into CASSVTGGGGETQYF.

The chain links TRBV5-1 to TRBJ1-1; D uncertain. This CDR3 is built from 14 residues. Between the trimmed V and J ends, which lost 7 bases and 6 bases, there was a span of 19 bases. Germline lookup yields CDR1 SGHRS and CDR2 YFSETQ. CDR3 protein: CASRDPRGFPEAFF. The CDR3 DNA reads as TGCGCCAGCCGCGACCCTCGGGGTTTCCCTGAAGCTTTCTTT.

The genes are TRBV15 and TRBJ1-2; D call uncertain. Germline V gene sequence: CDR1 LNHNV, CDR2 YYDKDF (reference sequence). The CDR3 consists of 14 residues. V was trimmed by 6 bases and J by 5 bases, leaving 16 bases between them. The CDR3 bases are TGTGCCACCAGTAGACTAGGAGATTTTTATGGCTACACCTTC. Translating gives CATSRLGDFYGYTF.

The chain recombines TRBV5-6 with TRBJ2-1, with unresolved D. This CDR3 comprises 12 residues. V lost 4 bases and J lost 5, with 7 bases in between. The V gene's germline CDR1 is SGHDT and CDR2 YYEEEE. CDR3 sequence reads: CASSVVDNEQFF. The CDR3 region has the DNA TGTGCCAGCAGCGTTGTCGACAATGAGCAGTTCTTC.

The chain joins TRBV5-1 to TRBJ2-5; a possible D gene is TRBD1 (5 bases). The CDR3 sequence is 14 residues long. Germline CDR1 is SGHRS and CDR2 is YFSETQ. The germline V and J ends were trimmed by 1 base and 4 bases, with 11 bases remaining between them. In DNA form, the CDR3 reads TGCGCCAGCAGCTTGTTCAGGGAAGGAGAGACCCAGTACTTC. It encodes CASSLFREGETQYF.

This rearrangement joins TRBV27 to TRBJ2-7; TRBD2 matches at 11 bases. The V and J ends lost 5 bases and 4 bases, in that order; junction bases with no gene match: 4. This CDR3 spans 14 amino acids. Germline V gene sequence: CDR1 MNHEY, CDR2 SMNVEV (reference sequence). The chain's CDR3 is CASSTPSGRYEQYF. Here the CDR3 DNA reads TGTGCCAGCAGTACCCCTAGCGGGAGGTACGAGCAGTACTTC.

The genes are TRBV14 and TRBJ1-5, with 7 bases fitting TRBD1. The ends lost 4 bases at V and 7 bases at J; junction bases unmatched: 13. Germline lookup yields CDR1 SGHDN and CDR2 FVKESK. The CDR3 runs 16 residues. CDR3 DNA sequence: TGTGCCAGCAGCCTTAACCCGGACAGGTCGGGACAGCCCCAGCATTTT. Translating gives CASSLNPDRSGQPQHF.